This TCR beta chain appears in the sequencing data of a study of shared clonotypes between healthy human individuals. Germline CDR1 and CDR2: SGDLS and YYNGEE. Trimming took off 4 bases at V and 3 bases at J, with 14 bases between the two ends. CDR3 length: 14 amino acids. Produced via immunoSEQ multiplex PCR; TCRdb's table is partial and in-frame only. This table has about 2.3 million clones, just under 95% appearing once. This chain joins TRBV9 and TRBJ2-7, with D tentatively TRBD2 (6 bases). The origin of this receptor is a man aged 18 to 29 in good health. Some clones in this sample may be carry-over from other donors' samples. Source material: naive CD4+ T cells from PBMCs. Documented subset: CD45RA+ positively selected. This chain's CDR3 is CASSFGRGNYEQYF. CDR3 coding DNA: TGTGCCAGCAGCTTCGGACGCGGGAACTACGAGCAGTACTTC.